These 14 T cell receptor beta chains originate from one sample sequenced in a study of technical replicates of blood from a few donors. TCRdb's copy holds only in-frame clones and misses some; the assay was immunoSEQ multiplex PCR. This table holds around 65,000 clones, about 86% found once. Sequencing input: PBMCs. These receptors were taken from a human donor in good health. Some clones in this sample may be carry-over from other donors' samples.

This rearrangement joins TRBV5-6 to TRBJ2-7; 8 bases match TRBD2. CDR1 and CDR2 (germline): SGHDT, YYEEEE. CDR3 size: 16 residues. The V and J ends lost 4 bases and 0 bases, in that order; junction bases with no gene match: 9. Written as DNA, the CDR3 is TGTGCCAGCAGCCTGGGCGGGGGGCGTCACTCCTACGAGCAGTACTTC. It translates to CASSLGGGRHSYEQYF.

This chain links TRBV4-2 with TRBJ1-2; D uncertain. The CDR3 is 15 residues long. V dropped 0 bases and J dropped 2 bases, with 10 bases sitting between them. Germline V gene lookup returns CDR1 LGHNA and CDR2 YNFKEQ. The CDR3 spells CASSQEVKANYGYTF. The CDR3 coding sequence is TGTGCCAGCAGCCAAGAGGTTAAAGCGAACTATGGCTACACCTTC.

The V and J genes are TRBV11-2 and TRBJ1-4; 8 nucleotides agree with TRBD1. The CDR3 spans 15 residues. Germline V gene lookup returns CDR1 SGHAT and CDR2 FQNNGV. With 3 bases clipped from V and 7 bases from J, the junction kept 7 bases outside the gene matches. The chain's CDR3 is CASSFRGLQSEKLFF. The CDR3 DNA reads as TGTGCCAGCAGCTTCAGGGGGCTGCAGAGTGAAAAACTGTTTTTT.

V gene TRBV4-3 combines with J gene TRBJ1-3; no reliable D call. CDR1 and CDR2 from the germline V gene are LGHNA and YSLEER. The CDR3 totals 16 residues. Trimming took 0 bases from V and 0 from J, leaving 9 bases between them. The CDR3 here is CASSQDHRSSGNTIYF. The CDR3 DNA sequence: TGCGCCAGCAGCCAAGATCACCGGAGCTCTGGAAACACCATATATTTT.

The chain recombines TRBV5-1 with TRBJ1-2, with 8 bases identical to TRBD1. The CDR3 runs to 13 residues. The J segment lost 4 bases and the V segment lost 3 bases, leaving 2 bases of the junction unmatched. Germline lookup yields CDR1 SGHRS and CDR2 YFSETQ. The CDR3 loop reads CASSSDRVYGYTF. As DNA, the CDR3 is TGCGCCAGCAGCTCGGACAGGGTCTATGGCTACACCTTC.

This clone was recorded only once. This chain links TRBV29-1 with TRBJ2-2; D may be TRBD2 (5 bases). V was trimmed by 4 bases and J by 6 bases, leaving 12 bases between them. The germline CDR1 and CDR2 sequences are SQVTM and ANQGSEA. This CDR3 region has 13 residues. The CDR3, as DNA: TGCAGCGTTGCATTCACGGGATCCGGGGAGCTGTTTTTT. This gives the protein CSVAFTGSGELFF.

The chain links TRBV5-8 to TRBJ2-5, with 8 bases matching TRBD1. Germline V gene data show CDR1 as SGHTS and CDR2 as YDEGEE. The length of the CDR3 is 16 residues. V lost 0 bases and J lost 2; bases outside the gene matches: 6. CDR3 DNA: TGTGCCAGCAGCTTGGCGCAGGGGGCCTATCAAGAGACCCAGTACTTC. Translated, it gives CASSLAQGAYQETQYF.

The chain carries TRBV9 and TRBJ2-2; TRBD1 is a possible D gene (7 bases). Germline V gives CDR1 SGDLS, CDR2 YYNGEE. V was shortened by 4 bases and J by 4 bases, with 17 bases between the two germline ends. The CDR3 contains 16 residues. The CDR3, as DNA: TGTGCCAGCAGCCAGGGGGGACTGCGGGGCACCGGGGAGCTGTTTTTT. It codes for CASSQGGLRGTGELFF.

The V and J genes are TRBV5-6 and TRBJ2-5; 8 bases line up with TRBD1. The CDR3 is 16 residues long. In germline, CDR1 is SGHDT, CDR2 YYEEEE. The trim removed 2 bases at V and 4 bases at J, leaving 10 bases unmatched. CDR3: CASSFGQGIWGETQYF. CDR3 DNA: TGTGCCAGCAGCTTTGGACAGGGAATTTGGGGAGAGACCCAGTACTTC.

This clone occurred many times. This rearrangement joins TRBV4-2 to TRBJ2-5; 13 positions agree with TRBD2. The CDR3 is 15 residues long. CDR1 is LGHNA, CDR2 YNFKEQ, per germline. Trimming at V came to 1 base and at J to 7 bases, leaving 3 bases not matched to a gene. The CDR3 DNA follows: TGTGCCAGCAGCCAAGGGACTAGCGGGGGTTGGACCCAGTACTTC. Encoded protein: CASSQGTSGGWTQYF.

The chain carries TRBV6-5 and TRBJ1-3, with a tentative D call TRBD1 (6 bases). The germline V and J ends were trimmed by 6 bases and 2 bases, with 11 bases remaining between them. This CDR3 is 14 amino acids long. Germline lookup yields CDR1 MNHEY and CDR2 SVGAGI. The CDR3 region is CASRLPGAGNTIYF. In DNA, the CDR3 is TGTGCCAGCAGACTCCCAGGGGCTGGAAACACCATATATTTT.

The gene calls are TRBV6-1 and TRBJ2-7, with 9 bases fitting TRBD1. The CDR3 has 15 residues. V lost 3 bases, J lost 3 bases, and 6 bases stayed unmatched. Germline V gene data show CDR1 as MNHNS and CDR2 as SASEGT. This chain's CDR3 is CASSETGTGRYEQYF. The CDR3 DNA is TGTGCCAGCAGTGAGACCGGGACAGGGCGCTACGAGCAGTACTTC.

The chain combines TRBV29-1 with TRBJ1-2, with D possibly TRBD1 on 5 matching bases. CDR1 is SQVTM and CDR2 is ANQGSEA in the germline V gene. The CDR3 length is 13 residues. V shed 3 bases and J shed 3 bases, with 11 bases lying between them. The CDR3 spells CSVESRVDYGYTF. The CDR3 DNA reads as TGCAGCGTTGAGAGCAGGGTCGACTATGGCTACACCTTC.

The gene calls are TRBV9 and TRBJ2-1, with a weak D call TRBD2 (6 bases). The CDR3 has 15 residues. Germline loops: CDR1 SGDLS, CDR2 YYNGEE. V lost 0 bases, J lost 1 base, and 8 bases lay in between. The CDR3 bases are TGTGCCAGCAGCGTAGCGGGAGAATCCTACAATGAGCAGTTCTTC. This gives the protein CASSVAGESYNEQFF. Looking up the rest from reference TRBV9 and TRBJ2-1 gives the full variable domain: DSGVTQTPKHLITATGQRVTLRCSPRSGDLSVYWYQQSLDQGLQFLIQYYNGEERAKGNILERFSAQQFPDLHSELNLSSLELGDSALYFCASSVAGESYNEQFFGPGTRLTVL.